Below, one T cell receptor (beta chain) is given with its context. Its antigen target is currently unknown. The input lacks base qualities; no much larger clone sits a single base away. The data were taken from a study of T cell responses to AZD1222 COVID-19 vaccine (dated by TCRdb to the early 2020s). Regarding the complete study: TCR sequencing was performed for roughly 250 trial participants, of whom around 200 were given two doses of AZD1222 and around 25 were given two doses of MenACWY control vaccine. Trial participants were enrolled by age into subgroups of 18-55, 56-69 and 70-plus years, and about 150, 27 and 61 TCR-sequenced participants, respectively, were included in these subgroups.

The study at large found these results: Participants were mostly white British and included more females than males, and it was suggested by the authors that clonal diversity may have been underestimated. The whole spike protein was spanned by vaccine-associated CD4 TCRs, and dominant responses were seen in regions 160-218 and 743-854. The 56-69-year group was small, and its depth increase did not reach significance, likely because of low power. Conclusions about previously exposed vaccinees are limited because only a handful of AZD1222 recipients were SARS-CoV-2 seropositive at baseline. After two AZD1222 doses, spike-specific TCR breadth and depth were significantly higher than at day 0 and than in MenACWY recipients. Because no samples from the day 14 peak response were available, repertoires could be characterized only after the peak T cell response. Epitopes outside the regions mutated in the B.1.351 and B.1.1.7 variants were reportedly recognized by nearly half of the unique spike-specific TCRs.

Interpreted using the paper, the time point label stands for: about 28 days (+/-7) after the second vaccine dose. This specimen's treatment or condition label, per the study, means: meningococcal conjugate vaccine given as trial control. Vaccinee samples were obtained from the UK trials COV001 and COV002, which included a single-blind randomized controlled phase 2/3 trial of AZD1222 (ChAdOx1 nCoV-19) in healthy adults. Trial participant PBMC samples were collected at day 0 and day 28 after the second dose for TCRbeta chain sequencing. The CDR3 regions of human TCRbeta chains were subjected to immunosequencing. In the authors' own workflow: Repertoire TCRs were checked for matches against a reference library of SARS-CoV-2-specific TCRs that had been generated using the MIRA antigen-specificity platform. Breadth was defined as the fraction of unique TCRs that were SARS-CoV-2-associated. Depth was defined as the fraction of total T cells that were SARS-CoV-2-associated. Using the MIRA data, each spike-specific TCR was mapped to the spike region that the TCR reacts to and placed in a CD4 or CD8 class. Log10-transformed breadth and depth values were compared by one-way ANOVA with Sidak's multiple comparisons tests. The source is immuneACCESS, and TCRdb retained only in-frame sequences with V and J called. Part of the clones is not carried over; for the studies checked, unresolved V genes explain less than half of this, and the remainder is unexplained. The V and J calls and the clone size are those of that table, but D and trimming were determined from the DNA. Here the sample has about 120,000 clones; around 90% occur a single time. In total, the top ten clones hold 3.5% to 4.5% of the sample.

From V the trimming removes 7 bases and from J it removes 1 base, while the gene matches leave 5 bases of the junction unaccounted for. The germline V gene yields SNHLY for CDR1 and FYNNEI for CDR2. Reading from cysteine to phenylalanine, the CDR3 counts 14 amino acids. Only the CDR3 DNA stays, 42 bases, in frame from base 1. The chain was built from TRBV2 and TRBJ2-7, with TRBD2 identical over 9 junction bases. The receptor was derived from an adult who received the MenACWY meningococcal vaccine as a control. The input for sequencing was peripheral blood, taken 28 days after the second dose of the MenACWY control vaccine. CDR3 sequence: CASKYLAGSYEQYF. DNA sequence: TGTGCCAGCAAGTATCTAGCGGGATCCTACGAGCAGTACTTC.